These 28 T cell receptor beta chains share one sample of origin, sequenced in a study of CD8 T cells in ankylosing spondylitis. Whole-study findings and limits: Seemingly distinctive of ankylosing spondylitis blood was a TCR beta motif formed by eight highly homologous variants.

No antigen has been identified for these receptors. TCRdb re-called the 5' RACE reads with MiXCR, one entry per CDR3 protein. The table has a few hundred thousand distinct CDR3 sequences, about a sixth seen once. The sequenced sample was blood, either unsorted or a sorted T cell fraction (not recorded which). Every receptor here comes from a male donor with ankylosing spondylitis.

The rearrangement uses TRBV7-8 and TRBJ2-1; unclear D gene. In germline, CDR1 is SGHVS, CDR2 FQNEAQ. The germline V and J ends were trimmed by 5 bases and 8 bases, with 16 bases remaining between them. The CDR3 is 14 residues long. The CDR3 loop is CASSPRARPDEQFF. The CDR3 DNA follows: TGTGCCAGCAGCCCAAGGGCCCGCCCGGATGAGCAGTTCTTC.

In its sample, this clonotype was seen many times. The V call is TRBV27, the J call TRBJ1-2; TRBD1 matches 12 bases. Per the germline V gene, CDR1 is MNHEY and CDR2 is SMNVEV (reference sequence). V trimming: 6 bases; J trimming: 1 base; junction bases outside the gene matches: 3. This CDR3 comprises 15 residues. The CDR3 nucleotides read TGTGCCAGCAGGGGACAGGGGGCGAGTAACTATGGCTACACCTTC. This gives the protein CASRGQGASNYGYTF.

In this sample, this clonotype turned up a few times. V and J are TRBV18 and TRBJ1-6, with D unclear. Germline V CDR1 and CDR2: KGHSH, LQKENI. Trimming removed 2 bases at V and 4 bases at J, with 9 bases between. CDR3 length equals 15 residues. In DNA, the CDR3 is TGTGCCAGCTCACCAGGCCGGGGATATAATTCACCCCTCCACTTT. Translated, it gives CASSPGRGYNSPLHF. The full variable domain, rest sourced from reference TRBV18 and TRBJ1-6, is NAGVMQNPRHLVRRRGQEARLRCSPMKGHSHVYWYRQLPEEGLKFMVYLQKENIIDESGMPKERFSAEFPKEGPSILRIQQVVRGDSAAYFCASSPGRGYNSPLHFGNGTRLTVT.

The CDR3 DNA reads TGTGCCAGCAGCCAAGATCAAGCAGGCCCCCGGGAGACCCAGTACTTC. Translating it yields CASSQDQAGPRETQYF. V usage is TRBV3-1 and J usage is TRBJ2-5; D unresolved. V lost 0 bases, J lost 5 bases, and 16 bases lay in between. The CDR3 is 16 amino acids. Germline CDR1 reads LGHDT; CDR2 reads YNNKEL (reference sequence).

The CDR3 region is CATSRGTGLTYNEQFF. DNA of the CDR3: TGTGCCACCAGCAGAGGGACCGGACTTACCTACAATGAGCAGTTCTTC. The chain combines TRBV15 with TRBJ2-1; tentatively, D is TRBD2 (5 bases). CDR1 LNHNV and CDR2 YYDKDF come from the germline V gene (reference sequence). The germline V and J ends were trimmed by 1 base and 2 bases, with 12 bases remaining between them. This CDR3 has 16 amino acids.

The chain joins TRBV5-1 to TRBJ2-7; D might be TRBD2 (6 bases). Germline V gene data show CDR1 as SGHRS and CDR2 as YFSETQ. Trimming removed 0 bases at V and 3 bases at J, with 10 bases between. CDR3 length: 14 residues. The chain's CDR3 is CASSLVGGDYEQYF. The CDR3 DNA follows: TGCGCCAGCAGCTTGGTGGGGGGTGACTACGAGCAGTACTTC.

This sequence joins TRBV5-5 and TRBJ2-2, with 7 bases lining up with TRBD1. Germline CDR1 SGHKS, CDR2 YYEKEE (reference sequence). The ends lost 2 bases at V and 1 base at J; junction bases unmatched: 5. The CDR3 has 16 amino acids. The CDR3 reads CASSLGDRKNTGELFF. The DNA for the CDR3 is TGTGCCAGCAGCTTAGGGGACAGAAAGAACACCGGGGAGCTGTTTTTT.

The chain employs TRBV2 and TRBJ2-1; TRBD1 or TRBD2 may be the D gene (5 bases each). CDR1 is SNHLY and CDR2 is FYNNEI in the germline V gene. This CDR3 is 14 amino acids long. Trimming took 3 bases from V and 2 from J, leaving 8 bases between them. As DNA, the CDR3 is TGTGCCAGCAGTGATCAGGGAGCCTACAATGAGCAGTTCTTC. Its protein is CASSDQGAYNEQFF.

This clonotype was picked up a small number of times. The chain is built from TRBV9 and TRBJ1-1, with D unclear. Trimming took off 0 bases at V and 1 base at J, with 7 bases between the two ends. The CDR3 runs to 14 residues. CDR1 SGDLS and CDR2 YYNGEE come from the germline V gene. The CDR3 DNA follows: TGTGCCAGCAGCGTAGTGGACGGGAACACTGAAGCTTTCTTT. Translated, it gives CASSVVDGNTEAFF.

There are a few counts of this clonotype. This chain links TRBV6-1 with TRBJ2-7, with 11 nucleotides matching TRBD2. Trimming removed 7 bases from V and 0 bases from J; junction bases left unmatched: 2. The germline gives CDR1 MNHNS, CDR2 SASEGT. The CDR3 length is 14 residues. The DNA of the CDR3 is TGTGCCAGCAAAACTAGCGGGAGCTCCTACGAGCAGTACTTC. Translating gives CASKTSGSSYEQYF.

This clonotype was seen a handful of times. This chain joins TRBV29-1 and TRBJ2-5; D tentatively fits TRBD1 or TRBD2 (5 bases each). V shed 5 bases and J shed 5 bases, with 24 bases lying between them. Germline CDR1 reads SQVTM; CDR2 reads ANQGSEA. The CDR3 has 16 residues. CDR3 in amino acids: CSVLRDLSAGRETQYF. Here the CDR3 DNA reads TGCAGCGTTCTCCGGGACCTTTCCGCGGGTCGGGAGACCCAGTACTTC.

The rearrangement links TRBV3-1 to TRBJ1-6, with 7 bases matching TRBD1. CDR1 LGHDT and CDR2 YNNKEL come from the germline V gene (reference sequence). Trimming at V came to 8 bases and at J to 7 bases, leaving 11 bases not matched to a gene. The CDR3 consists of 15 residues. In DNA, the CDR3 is TGTGCCAGCTGCTGGAGGACAGGCCGAAATTCACCCCTCCACTTT. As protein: CASCWRTGRNSPLHF.

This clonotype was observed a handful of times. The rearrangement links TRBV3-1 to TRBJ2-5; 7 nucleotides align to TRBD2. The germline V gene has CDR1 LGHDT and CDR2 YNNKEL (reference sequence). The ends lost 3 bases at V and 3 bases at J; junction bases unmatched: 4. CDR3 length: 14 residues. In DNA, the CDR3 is TGTGCCAGCAGCCAGAACCGGGGGGAAGAGACCCAGTACTTC. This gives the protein CASSQNRGEETQYF.

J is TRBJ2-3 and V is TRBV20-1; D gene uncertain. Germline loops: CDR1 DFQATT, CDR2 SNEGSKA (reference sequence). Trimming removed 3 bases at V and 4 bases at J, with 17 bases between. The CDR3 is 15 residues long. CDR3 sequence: CSASGRQLISDTQYF. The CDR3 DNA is TGCAGTGCTAGCGGCAGGCAGCTCATTTCAGATACGCAGTATTTT.

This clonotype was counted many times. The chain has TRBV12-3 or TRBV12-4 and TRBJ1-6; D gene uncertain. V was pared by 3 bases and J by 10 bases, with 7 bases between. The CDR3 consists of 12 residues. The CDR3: CASSFSGSPLHF. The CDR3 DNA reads TGTGCCAGCAGTTTTTCTGGCTCACCCCTCCACTTT.

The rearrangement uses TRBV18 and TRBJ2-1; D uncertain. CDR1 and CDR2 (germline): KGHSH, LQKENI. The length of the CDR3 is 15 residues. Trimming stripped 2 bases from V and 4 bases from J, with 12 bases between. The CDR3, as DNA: TGTGCCAGCTCACCAGCCGTTCTTTTGTACAATGAGCAGTTCTTC. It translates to CASSPAVLLYNEQFF. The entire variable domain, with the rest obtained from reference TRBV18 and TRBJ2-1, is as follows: NAGVMQNPRHLVRRRGQEARLRCSPMKGHSHVYWYRQLPEEGLKFMVYLQKENIIDESGMPKERFSAEFPKEGPSILRIQQVVRGDSAAYFCASSPAVLLYNEQFFGPGTRLTVL.

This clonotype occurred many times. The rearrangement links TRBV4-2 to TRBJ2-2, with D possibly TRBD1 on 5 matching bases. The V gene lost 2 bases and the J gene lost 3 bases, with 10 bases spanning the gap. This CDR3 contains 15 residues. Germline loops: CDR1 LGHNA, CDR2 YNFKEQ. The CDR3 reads CASSQKGIDTGELFF. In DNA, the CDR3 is TGTGCCAGCAGCCAAAAGGGGATCGACACCGGGGAGCTGTTTTTT.

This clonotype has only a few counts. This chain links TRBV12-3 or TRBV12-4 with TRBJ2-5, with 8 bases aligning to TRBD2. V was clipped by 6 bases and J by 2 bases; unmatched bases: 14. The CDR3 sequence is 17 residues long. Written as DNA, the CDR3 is TGTGCCAGCAGGGGGGCCCGGGGGGGAAGTGGTCAAGAGACCCAGTACTTC. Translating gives CASRGARGGSGQETQYF.

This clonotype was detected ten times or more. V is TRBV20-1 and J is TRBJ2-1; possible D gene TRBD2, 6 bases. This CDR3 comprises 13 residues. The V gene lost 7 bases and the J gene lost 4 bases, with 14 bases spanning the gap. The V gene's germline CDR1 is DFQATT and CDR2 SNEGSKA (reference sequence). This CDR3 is CSVGRDVYNEQFF. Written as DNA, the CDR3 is TGCAGTGTTGGGCGGGATGTATACAATGAGCAGTTCTTC.

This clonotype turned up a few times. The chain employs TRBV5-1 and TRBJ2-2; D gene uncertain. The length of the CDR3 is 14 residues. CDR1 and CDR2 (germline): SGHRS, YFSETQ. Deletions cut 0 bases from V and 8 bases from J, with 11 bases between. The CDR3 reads CASSLVPEVGELFF. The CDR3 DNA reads TGCGCCAGCAGCTTGGTGCCCGAAGTTGGGGAGCTGTTTTTT.

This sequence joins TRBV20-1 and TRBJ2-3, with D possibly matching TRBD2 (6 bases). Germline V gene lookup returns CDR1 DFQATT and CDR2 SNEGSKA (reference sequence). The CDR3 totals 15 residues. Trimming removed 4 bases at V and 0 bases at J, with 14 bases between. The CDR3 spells CSATRPSVSTDTQYF. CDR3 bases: TGCAGTGCTACCCGACCTAGCGTAAGCACAGATACGCAGTATTTT.

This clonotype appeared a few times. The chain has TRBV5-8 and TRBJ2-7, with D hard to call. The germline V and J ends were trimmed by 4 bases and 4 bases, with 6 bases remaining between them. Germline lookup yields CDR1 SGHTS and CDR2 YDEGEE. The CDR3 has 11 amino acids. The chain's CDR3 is CASSTFYEQYF. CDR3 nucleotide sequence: TGTGCCAGCAGCACCTTTTACGAGCAGTACTTC.

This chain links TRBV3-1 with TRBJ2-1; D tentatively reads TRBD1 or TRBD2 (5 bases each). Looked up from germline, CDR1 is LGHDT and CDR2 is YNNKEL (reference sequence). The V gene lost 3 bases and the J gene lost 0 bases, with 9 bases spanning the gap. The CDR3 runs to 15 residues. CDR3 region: CASSQGVSSYNEQFF. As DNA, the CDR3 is TGTGCCAGCAGCCAGGGGGTGAGCTCCTACAATGAGCAGTTCTTC.

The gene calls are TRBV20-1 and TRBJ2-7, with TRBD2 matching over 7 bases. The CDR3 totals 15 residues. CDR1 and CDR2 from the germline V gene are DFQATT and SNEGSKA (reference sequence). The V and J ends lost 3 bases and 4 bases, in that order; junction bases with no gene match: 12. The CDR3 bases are TGCAGTGCTAGTGATACCGGGCTAGCGGCTTACGAGCAGTACTTC. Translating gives CSASDTGLAAYEQYF.

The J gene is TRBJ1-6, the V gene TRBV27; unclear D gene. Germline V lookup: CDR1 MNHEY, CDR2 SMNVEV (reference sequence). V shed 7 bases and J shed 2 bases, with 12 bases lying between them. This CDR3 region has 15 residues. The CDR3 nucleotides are TGTGCCAGCACCTCGGGGATGCCCTATAATTCACCCCTCCACTTT. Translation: CASTSGMPYNSPLHF.

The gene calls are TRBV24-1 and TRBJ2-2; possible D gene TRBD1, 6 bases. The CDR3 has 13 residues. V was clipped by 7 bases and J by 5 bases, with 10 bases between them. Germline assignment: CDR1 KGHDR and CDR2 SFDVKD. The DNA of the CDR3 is TGTGCCACCAGGGACAGCCCAACCGGGGAGCTGTTTTTT. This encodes CATRDSPTGELFF.

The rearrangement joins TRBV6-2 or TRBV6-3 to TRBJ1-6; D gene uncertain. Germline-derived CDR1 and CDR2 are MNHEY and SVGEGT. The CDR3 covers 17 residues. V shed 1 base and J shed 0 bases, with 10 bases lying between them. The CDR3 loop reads CASSYLGWSSYNSPLHF. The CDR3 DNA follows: TGTGCCAGCAGTTACTTGGGTTGGAGCTCCTATAATTCACCCCTCCACTTT.

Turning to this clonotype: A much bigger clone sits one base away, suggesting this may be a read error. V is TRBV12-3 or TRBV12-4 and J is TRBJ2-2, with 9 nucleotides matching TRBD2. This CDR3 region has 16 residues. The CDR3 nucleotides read TGTGCCAGAAGTTTAGCTGGCGGGGGGGCCACCGGGGAGCTGTTTTTT. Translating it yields CARSLAGGGATGELFF.